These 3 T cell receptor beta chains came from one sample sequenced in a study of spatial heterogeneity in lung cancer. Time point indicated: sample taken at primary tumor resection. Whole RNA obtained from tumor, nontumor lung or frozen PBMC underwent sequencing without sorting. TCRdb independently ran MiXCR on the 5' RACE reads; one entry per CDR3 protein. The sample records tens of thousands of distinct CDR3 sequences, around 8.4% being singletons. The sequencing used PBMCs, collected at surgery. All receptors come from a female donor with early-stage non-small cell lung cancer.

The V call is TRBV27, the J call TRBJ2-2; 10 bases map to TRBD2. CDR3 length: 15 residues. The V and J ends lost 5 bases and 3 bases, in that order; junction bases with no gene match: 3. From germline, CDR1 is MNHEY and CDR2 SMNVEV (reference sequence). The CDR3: CASSEGLAYTGELFF. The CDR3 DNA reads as TGTGCCAGCAGTGAGGGACTAGCGTACACCGGGGAGCTGTTTTTT.

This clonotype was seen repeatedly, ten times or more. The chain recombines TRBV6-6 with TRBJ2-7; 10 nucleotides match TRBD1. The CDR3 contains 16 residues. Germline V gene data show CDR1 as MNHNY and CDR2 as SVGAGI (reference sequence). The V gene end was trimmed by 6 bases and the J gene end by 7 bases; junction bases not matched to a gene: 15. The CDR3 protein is CASSSMTGQGLREQYF. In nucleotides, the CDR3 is TGTGCCAGCAGCTCAATGACGGGACAGGGGCTTCGGGAGCAGTACTTC.

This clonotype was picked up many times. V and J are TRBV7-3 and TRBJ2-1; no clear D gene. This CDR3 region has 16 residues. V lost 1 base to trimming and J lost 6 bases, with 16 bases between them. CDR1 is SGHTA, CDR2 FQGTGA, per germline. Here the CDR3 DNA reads TGTGCCAGCAGCTTAAACCCAGGTGTTAGGTCCAATGAGCAGTTCTTC. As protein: CASSLNPGVRSNEQFF.